This T cell receptor (beta chain) came from a study of T-cell memory formation after mild COVID-19. Findings of the study overall: Later expanders leaned toward CD4+, whereas clones contracting from day 15 to 85 were balanced CD4/CD8. Clones that contracted clustered mainly in CM and EM if CD4+ and in EMRA if CD8+.

TCR alpha and TCR beta cDNA libraries carrying sample barcodes and UMIs came from 5'RACE with constant-segment primers. TCRdb fed the 5' RACE reads into MiXCR, producing one record per CDR3 protein. The repertoire holds about 430,000 distinct CDR3 sequences, 24% seen once, with 8.5% to 9% in the top ten. This clonotype was counted only a few times. Its antigen remains unknown. The CDR3 is made up of 13 amino acids. Germline values: CDR1 SGHRS, CDR2 YFSETQ. Trimming removed 1 base from V and 4 bases from J, with 8 bases in between. The sample consisted of PBMCs or a T cell subset sorted from them (not recorded which). The sequence was collected from an adult woman who had mild COVID-19 (a few samples of this study predate the infection). Cell type and time point are not known. The rearrangement joins TRBV5-1 to TRBJ2-5; D perhaps matches TRBD2 (5 bases). Here the CDR3 reads CASSLKGVETQYF. In DNA, the CDR3 is TGCGCCAGCAGCTTGAAGGGAGTAGAGACCCAGTACTTC.